Shown below are 6 T cell receptor beta chains from a single sample sequenced in a study of spatial heterogeneity in lung cancer. Specified time point: blood at routine non-recurrence follow-up after resection. From the 5' RACE reads, TCRdb called clonotypes with MiXCR, one entry per CDR3 protein. The sample lists tens of thousands of distinct CDR3 sequences, around 19% occurring once. The sequencing used PBMCs, collected at follow-up. Receptor source: a male donor with early-stage non-small cell lung cancer.

The chain uses TRBV5-6 and TRBJ2-5, with 8 bases lining up with TRBD1. V was clipped by 2 bases and J by 3 bases; unmatched bases: 9. This CDR3 spans 16 amino acids. Per the germline V gene, CDR1 is SGHDT and CDR2 is YYEEEE. This chain's CDR3 is CASSLTARTGKETQYF. The CDR3 DNA reads TGTGCCAGCAGCTTAACGGCAAGGACAGGGAAAGAGACCCAGTACTTC.

The chain joins TRBV7-9 to TRBJ1-2; D remains unclear. V lost 0 bases and J lost 0, with 14 bases in between. Germline CDR1 is SEHNR and CDR2 is FQNEAQ (reference sequence). The CDR3 has 17 residues. The CDR3 DNA reads TGTGCCAGCAGCTTAGCTTCAAACAGAGTAACTAACTATGGCTACACCTTC. Its translation is CASSLASNRVTNYGYTF.

The genes are TRBV24-1 and TRBJ1-5; 10 nucleotides align to TRBD1. V shed 5 bases and J 4 bases; nucleotides not matched to a gene: 1. Germline CDR1 and CDR2: KGHDR and SFDVKD. CDR3 length equals 14 residues. Written as DNA, the CDR3 is TGTGCCACCAGTGGGACAGGGGGAAATCAGCCCCAGCATTTT. It yields the protein CATSGTGGNQPQHF.

This clonotype was seen more than once but under ten times. The chain is built from TRBV5-1 and TRBJ2-5; 15 nucleotides align to TRBD2. Germline CDR1 reads SGHRS; CDR2 reads YFSETQ. V gave up 4 bases and J gave up 5 bases; unmatched junction bases: 12. The CDR3 has 18 residues. CDR3 amino acids: CASSPPGLAGGSRETQYF. The CDR3 coding sequence is TGCGCCAGCAGCCCTCCGGGACTAGCGGGGGGCTCGCGTGAGACCCAGTACTTC. Filled out from reference TRBV5-1 and TRBJ2-5, the complete variable domain reads KAGVTQTPRYLIKTRGQQVTLSCSPISGHRSVSWYQQTPGQGLQFLFEYFSETQRNKGNFPGRFSGRQFSNSRSEMNVSTLELGDSALYLCASSPPGLAGGSRETQYFGPGTRLLVL.

This clonotype came up many times. The V call is TRBV7-2, the J call TRBJ2-1, with 10 bases matching TRBD2. The CDR3 contains 15 residues. The junction had 5 bases not matched to a gene; V was cut back by 5 bases and J by 4 bases. Germline CDR1 and CDR2: SGHTA and FQGNSA. CDR3 nucleotides: TGTGCCAGCAGCGACACTAGCGGGACTTACAATGAGCAGTTCTTC. It codes for CASSDTSGTYNEQFF.

The chain couples TRBV2 to TRBJ2-1; D is unresolved. Germline CDR1 and CDR2: SNHLY and FYNNEI. The CDR3 covers 15 residues. Trimming pared 11 bases from V and 0 bases from J, leaving 17 bases between. DNA for the CDR3: TGTGCCGCCTCAGACGGCGTCAGCTCCTACAATGAGCAGTTCTTC. It translates to CAASDGVSSYNEQFF.